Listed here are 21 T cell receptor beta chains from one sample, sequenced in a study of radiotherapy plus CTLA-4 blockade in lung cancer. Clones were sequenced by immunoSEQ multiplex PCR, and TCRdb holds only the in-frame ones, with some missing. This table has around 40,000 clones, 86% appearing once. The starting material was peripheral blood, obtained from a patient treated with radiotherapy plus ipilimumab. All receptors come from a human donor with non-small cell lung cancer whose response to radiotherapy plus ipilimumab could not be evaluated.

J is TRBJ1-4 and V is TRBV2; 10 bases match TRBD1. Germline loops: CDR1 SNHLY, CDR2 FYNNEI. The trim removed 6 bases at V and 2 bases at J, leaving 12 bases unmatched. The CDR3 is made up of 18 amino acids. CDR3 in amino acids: CASRPGQGYRTTNEKLFF. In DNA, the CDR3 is TGTGCCAGCAGGCCGGGACAGGGGTATAGGACCACTAATGAAAAACTGTTTTTT. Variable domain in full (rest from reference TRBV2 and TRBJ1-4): EPEVTQTPSHQVTQMGQEVILRCVPISNHLYFYWYRQILGQKVEFLVSFYNNEISEKSEIFDDQFSVERPDGSNFTLKIRSTKLEDSAMYFCASRPGQGYRTTNEKLFFGSGTQLSVL.

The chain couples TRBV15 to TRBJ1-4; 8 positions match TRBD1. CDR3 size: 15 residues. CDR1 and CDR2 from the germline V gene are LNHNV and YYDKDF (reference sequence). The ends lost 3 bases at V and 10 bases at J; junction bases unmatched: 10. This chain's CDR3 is CATSRDRALGGKLFF. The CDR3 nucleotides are TGTGCCACCAGCAGGGACAGGGCCCTAGGGGGAAAACTGTTTTTT.

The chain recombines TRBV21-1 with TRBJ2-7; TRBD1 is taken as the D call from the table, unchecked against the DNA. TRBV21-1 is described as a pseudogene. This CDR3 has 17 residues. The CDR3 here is CASSKAGKGDRGPEQYF. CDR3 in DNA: TGTGCCAGCAGCAAAGCAGGGAAGGGGGACAGGGGGCCCGAGCAGTACTTC.

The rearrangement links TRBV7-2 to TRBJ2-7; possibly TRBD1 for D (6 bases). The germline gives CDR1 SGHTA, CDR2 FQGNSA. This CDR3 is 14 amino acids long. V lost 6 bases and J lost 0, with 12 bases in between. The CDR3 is CASRLTTGSYEQYF. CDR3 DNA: TGTGCCAGCAGACTTACGACAGGCTCCTACGAGCAGTACTTC.

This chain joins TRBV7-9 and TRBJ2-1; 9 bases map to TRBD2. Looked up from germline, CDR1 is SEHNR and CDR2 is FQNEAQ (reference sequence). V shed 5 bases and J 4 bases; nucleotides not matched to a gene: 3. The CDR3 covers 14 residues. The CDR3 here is CASSPTSGYNEQFF. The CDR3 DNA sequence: TGTGCCAGCAGCCCGACTAGCGGTTACAATGAGCAGTTCTTC.

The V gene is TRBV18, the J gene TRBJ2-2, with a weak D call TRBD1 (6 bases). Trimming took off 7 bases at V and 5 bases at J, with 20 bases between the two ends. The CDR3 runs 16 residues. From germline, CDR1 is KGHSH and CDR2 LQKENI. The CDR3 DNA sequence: TGTGCCAGCTTAAAAGACAGGAGCATGAGAACCGGGGAGCTGTTTTTT. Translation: CASLKDRSMRTGELFF.

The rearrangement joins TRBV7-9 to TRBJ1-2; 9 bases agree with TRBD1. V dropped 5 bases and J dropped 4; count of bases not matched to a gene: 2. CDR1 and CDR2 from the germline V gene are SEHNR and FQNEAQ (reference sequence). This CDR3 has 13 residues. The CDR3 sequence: CASSRDRAYGYTF. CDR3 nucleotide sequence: TGTGCCAGCAGCCGGGACAGGGCCTATGGCTACACCTTC.

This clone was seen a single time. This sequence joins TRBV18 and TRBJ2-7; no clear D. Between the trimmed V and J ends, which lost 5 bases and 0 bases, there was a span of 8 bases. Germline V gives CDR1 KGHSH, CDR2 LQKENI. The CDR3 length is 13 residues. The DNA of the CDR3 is TGTGCCAGCTCATTGACTGACTCCTACGAGCAGTACTTC. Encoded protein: CASSLTDSYEQYF.

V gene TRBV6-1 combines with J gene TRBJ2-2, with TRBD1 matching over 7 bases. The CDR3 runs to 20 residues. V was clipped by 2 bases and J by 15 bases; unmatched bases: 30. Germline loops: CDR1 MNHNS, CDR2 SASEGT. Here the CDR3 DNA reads TGTGCCAGCAGTGAAATATGGGGAAGGGACAGCCCGGGCCCAAGGACCGTTATGTTTTTT. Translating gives CASSEIWGRDSPGPRTVMFF.

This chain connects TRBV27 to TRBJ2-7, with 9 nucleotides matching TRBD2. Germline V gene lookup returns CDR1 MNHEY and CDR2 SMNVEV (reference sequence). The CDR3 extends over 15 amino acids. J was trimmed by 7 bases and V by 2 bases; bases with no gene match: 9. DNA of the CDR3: TGTGCCAGCAGTTTACAAGTAGCGGGAGTTGAAGAGCAGTACTTC. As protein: CASSLQVAGVEEQYF.

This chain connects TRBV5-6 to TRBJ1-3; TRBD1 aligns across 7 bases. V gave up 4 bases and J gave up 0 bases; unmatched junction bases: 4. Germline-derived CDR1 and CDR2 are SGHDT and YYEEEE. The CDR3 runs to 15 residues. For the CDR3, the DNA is TGTGCCAGCAGCCAGGGACAGAGCTCTGGAAACACCATATATTTT. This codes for CASSQGQSSGNTIYF.

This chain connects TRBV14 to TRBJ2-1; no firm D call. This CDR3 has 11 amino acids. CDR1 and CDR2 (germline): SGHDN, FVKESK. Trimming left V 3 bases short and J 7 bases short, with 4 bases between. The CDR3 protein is CASSQYNEQFF. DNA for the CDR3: TGTGCCAGCAGCCAGTATAATGAGCAGTTCTTC.

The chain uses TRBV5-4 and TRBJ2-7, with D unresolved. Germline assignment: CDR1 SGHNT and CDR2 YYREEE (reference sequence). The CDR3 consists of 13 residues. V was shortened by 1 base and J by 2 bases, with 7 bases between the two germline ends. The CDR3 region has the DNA TGTGCCAGCAGCTTGAGCCCCACCTACGAGCAGTACTTC. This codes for CASSLSPTYEQYF.

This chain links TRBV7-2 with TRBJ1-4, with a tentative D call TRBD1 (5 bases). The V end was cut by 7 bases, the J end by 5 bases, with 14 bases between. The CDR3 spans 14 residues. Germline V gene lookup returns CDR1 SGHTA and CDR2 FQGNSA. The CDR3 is CASKPDRPNEKLFF. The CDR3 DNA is TGTGCCAGCAAGCCAGACAGACCGAATGAAAAACTGTTTTTT.

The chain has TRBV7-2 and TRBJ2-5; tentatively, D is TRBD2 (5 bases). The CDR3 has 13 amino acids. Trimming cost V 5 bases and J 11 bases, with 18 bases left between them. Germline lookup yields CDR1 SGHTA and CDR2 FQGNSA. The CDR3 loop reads CASSSLRAWEQYF. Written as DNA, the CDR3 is TGTGCCAGCAGCAGCCTAAGGGCGTGGGAGCAGTACTTC.

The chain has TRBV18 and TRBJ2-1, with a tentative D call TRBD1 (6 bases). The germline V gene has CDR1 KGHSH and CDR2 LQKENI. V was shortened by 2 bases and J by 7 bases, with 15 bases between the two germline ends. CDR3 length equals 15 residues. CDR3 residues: CASSPVTGKGNEQFF. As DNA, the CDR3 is TGTGCCAGCTCACCAGTCACAGGGAAAGGGAATGAGCAGTTCTTC.

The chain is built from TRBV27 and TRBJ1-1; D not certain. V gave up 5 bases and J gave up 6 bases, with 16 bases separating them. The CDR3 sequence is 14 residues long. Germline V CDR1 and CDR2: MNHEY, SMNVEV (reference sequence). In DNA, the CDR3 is TGTGCCAGCAGTAGGTCAGGAATCCGCGCTGAAGCTTTCTTT. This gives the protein CASSRSGIRAEAFF.

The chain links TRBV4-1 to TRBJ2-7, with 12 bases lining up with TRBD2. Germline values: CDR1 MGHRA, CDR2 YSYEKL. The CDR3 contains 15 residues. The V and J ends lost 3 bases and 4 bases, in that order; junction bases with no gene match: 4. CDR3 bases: TGCGCCAGCAGCCAGGAAACTAGCGGGAGGTACGAGCAGTACTTC. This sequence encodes CASSQETSGRYEQYF.

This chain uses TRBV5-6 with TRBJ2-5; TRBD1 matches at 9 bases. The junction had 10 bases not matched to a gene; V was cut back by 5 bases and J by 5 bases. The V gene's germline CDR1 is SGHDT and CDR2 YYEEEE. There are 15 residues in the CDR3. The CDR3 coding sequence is TGTGCCAGCAGAGGGGGACAGGGCTTATGGGAGACCCAGTACTTC. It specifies CASRGGQGLWETQYF.

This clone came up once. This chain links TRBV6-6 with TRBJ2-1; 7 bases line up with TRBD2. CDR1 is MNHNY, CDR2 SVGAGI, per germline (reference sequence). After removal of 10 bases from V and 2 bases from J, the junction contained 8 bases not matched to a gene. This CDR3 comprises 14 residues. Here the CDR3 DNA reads TGTGCCACCGGGGGGACCTCCCCCTACAATGAGCAGTTCTTC. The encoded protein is CATGGTSPYNEQFF.

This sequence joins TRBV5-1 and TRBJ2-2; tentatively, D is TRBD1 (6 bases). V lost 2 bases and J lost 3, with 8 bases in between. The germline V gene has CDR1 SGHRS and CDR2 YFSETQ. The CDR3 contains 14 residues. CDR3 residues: CASSFAGDTGELFF. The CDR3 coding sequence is TGCGCCAGCAGCTTCGCAGGGGACACCGGGGAGCTGTTTTTT.